This TCR beta chain was obtained from a study of shared clonotypes between healthy human individuals. Points from the study as a whole: Shared across a few donors were around 5% of the naive CD4 clonotypes.

Looked up from germline, CDR1 is MDHEN and CDR2 is SYDVKM. The CDR3 totals 13 residues. The ends were cut back, 6 bases at V and 6 bases at J, with 14 bases in the middle. Here immunoSEQ multiplex PCR was the method, and the copy in TCRdb shows in-frame clones only, minus some. The repertoire holds about 2 million clones, with about 95% as singletons. Concerning this clone itself: Antigen specificity is unknown.

CD45RO-negative cells were positively selected for CCR7, leaving out terminally differentiated effector memory CD45RA+ cells. Source material: naive CD8+ T cells sorted from blood. V is TRBV28 and J is TRBJ1-2; D remains ambiguous. The receptor comes from a man aged 18 to 29 in good health. The CDR3 DNA is TGTGCCAGCAGCTCTTCAGCCCGTAATGGCTACACCTTC. The encoded protein is CASSSSARNGYTF.